The source of this TCR beta chain is a study of blood T cell repertoires in COVID-19. Profiling relied on immunoSEQ multiplex PCR, and the TCRdb table lists in-frame clones only, not all of them. The table records 200,000 to 300,000 clones, approximately 84% of them present only once. V lost 6 bases and J lost 5; bases outside the gene matches: 32. The CDR3 sequence is 22 residues long. Germline V gene sequence: CDR1 ENHRY, CDR2 SYGVKD. J is TRBJ1-2 and V is TRBV10-3, with 8 bases aligning to TRBD1. The sequenced material came from peripheral blood. The receptor was isolated from a woman older than 75 with acute or convalescent COVID-19. The CDR3 bases are TGTGCCATCAGCCTCCTACCCACTGGGACAGGTCGGTTATCAACGCCCACATATGGCTACACCTTC. It translates to CAISLLPTGTGRLSTPTYGYTF.